The text below deals with one TCR beta chain. The time point was: after neoadjuvant nivolumab, at surgical resection. These data originate in a study of neoadjuvant anti-PD-1 for oral cavity cancer. Using immunoSEQ multiplex PCR, the repertoire was profiled, and TCRdb retains in-frame clones only, with some absent. The sample has about 12,000 clones; 71% are singletons. The CDR3 runs to 17 residues. Germline trimming cut 4 bases from V and 5 bases from J; bases unmatched to any gene: 11. CDR1 MGHRA and CDR2 YSYEKL come from the germline V gene. Sequencing used PBMCs, obtained after nivolumab (anti-PD-1) treatment. J is TRBJ1-6 and V is TRBV4-1, with 7 positions matching TRBD1. This sequence originates from a person between 35 and 79 years old with oral cavity squamous cell carcinoma. The CDR3 nucleotides are TGCGCCAGCAGCCGCCCCCCAGGGACAGATAATAATTCACCCCTCCACTTT. Protein product: CASSRPPGTDNNSPLHF.